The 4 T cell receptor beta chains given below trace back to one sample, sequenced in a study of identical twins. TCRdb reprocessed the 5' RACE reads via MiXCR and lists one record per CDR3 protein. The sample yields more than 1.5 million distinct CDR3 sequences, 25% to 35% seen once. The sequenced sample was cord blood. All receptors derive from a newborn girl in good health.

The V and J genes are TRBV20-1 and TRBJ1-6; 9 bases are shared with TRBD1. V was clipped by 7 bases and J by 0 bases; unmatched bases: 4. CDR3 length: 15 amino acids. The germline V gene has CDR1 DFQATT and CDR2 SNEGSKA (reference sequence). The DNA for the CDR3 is TGCAGTGGACAGGGGGTGAACTCCTATAATTCACCCCTCCACTTT. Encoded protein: CSGQGVNSYNSPLHF.

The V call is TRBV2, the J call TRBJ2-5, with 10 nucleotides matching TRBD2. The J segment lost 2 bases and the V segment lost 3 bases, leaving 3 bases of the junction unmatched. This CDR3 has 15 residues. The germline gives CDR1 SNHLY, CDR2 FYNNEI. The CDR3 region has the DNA TGTGCCAGCAGTGACGGGGGACTAGCGCAAGAGACCCAGTACTTC. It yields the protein CASSDGGLAQETQYF.

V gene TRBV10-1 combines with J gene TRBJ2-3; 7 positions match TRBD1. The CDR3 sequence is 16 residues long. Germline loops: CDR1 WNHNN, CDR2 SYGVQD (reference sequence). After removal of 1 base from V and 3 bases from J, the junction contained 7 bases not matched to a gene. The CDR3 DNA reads TGCGCCAGCAGTGAGTGGGGGACAGTTTCGACAGATACGCAGTATTTT. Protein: CASSEWGTVSTDTQYF.

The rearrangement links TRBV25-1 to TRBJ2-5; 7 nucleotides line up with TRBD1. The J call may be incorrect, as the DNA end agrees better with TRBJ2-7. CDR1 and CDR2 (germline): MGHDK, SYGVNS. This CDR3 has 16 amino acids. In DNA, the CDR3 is TGTGCCAGCAGTGAATATCCCGACAGGGTTCCCTACGAGCAGTACTTC. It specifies CASSEYPDRVPYEQYF.